The clone carrying this T cell receptor beta chain occurred once. The antigen is unknown. Being one base from a much bigger clone, this may be a read error. The sample belongs to a study of T-cell reconstitution after alpha-beta-depleted transplantation in children. Researchers prepared the TCRbeta library using unique molecular identifiers, the study reports. TCRdb passed the PCR reads through MiXCR, listing each CDR3 protein once. The sample lists 190,000 or so distinct CDR3 sequences, approximately 6% seen once, with 4.5% to 5.5% in the top ten. The CDR3 is 15 residues long. Study results and caveats: Newly produced T cells mostly provided counts and TCRbeta diversity after one year, as hyperexpanded clones declined. Several hundred expanded graft clones reportedly gave rise to the alpha-beta T cells present about two months after transplant. For some patients, TCRbeta diversity was high at day 60 because of recipient T cells and thymic progenitors that survived.

The rearrangement links TRBV12-3 or TRBV12-4 to TRBJ2-1; 7 nucleotides align to TRBD2. Here the sequenced sample was PBMCs, taken before TCRalphabeta/CD19-depleted stem cell transplant. The sequence was collected from a girl less than two years old with combined immunodeficiency, due to receive a stem cell transplant. The CDR3 sequence: CASSLSSGYYKEQFF. DNA of the CDR3: TGTGCCAGCAGTTTGTCTAGCGGATACTACAAGGAGCAGTTCTTC.